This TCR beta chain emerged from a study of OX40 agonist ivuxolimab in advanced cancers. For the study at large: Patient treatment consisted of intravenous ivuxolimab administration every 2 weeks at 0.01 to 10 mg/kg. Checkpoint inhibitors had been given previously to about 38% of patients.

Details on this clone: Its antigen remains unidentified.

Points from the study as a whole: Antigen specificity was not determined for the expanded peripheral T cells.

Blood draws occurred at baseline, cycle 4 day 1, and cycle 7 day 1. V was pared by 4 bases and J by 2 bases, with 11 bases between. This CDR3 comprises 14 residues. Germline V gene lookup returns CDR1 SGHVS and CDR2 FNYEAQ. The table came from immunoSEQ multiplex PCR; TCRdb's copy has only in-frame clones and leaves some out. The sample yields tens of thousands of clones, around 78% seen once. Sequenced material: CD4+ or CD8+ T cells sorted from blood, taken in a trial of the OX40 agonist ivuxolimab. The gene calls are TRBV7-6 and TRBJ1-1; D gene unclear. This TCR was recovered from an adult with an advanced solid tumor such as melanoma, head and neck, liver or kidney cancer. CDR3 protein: CASSSTDINTEAFF. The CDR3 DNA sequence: TGTGCCAGCAGCTCCACAGATATTAACACTGAAGCTTTCTTT.